This T cell receptor (beta chain) comes out of a study of TIL therapy for anti-PD-1-resistant metastatic lung cancer. Study as a whole: Tumors carried a median about 1.4 non-synonymous mutations per megabase.

Sequencing used immunoSEQ v3. Libraries were sequenced to 2 million to 2.5 million read pairs (survey) or roughly 4.5-6.5 million (deep). Measured with immunoSEQ multiplex PCR; TCRdb has only the in-frame clones, and not every one. Of about 50,000 clones listed, about 80% are singletons. This clone is a singleton in its sample. Time point given: pre-treatment sample, taken before nivolumab and TIL therapy. The ends lost 7 bases at V and 3 bases at J; junction bases unmatched: 1. Germline CDR1 DFQATT, CDR2 SNEGSKA (reference sequence). This CDR3 has 11 amino acids. V usage is TRBV20-1 and J usage is TRBJ2-7; 9 nucleotides line up with TRBD1. The sequences come from blood, collected at baseline. The TCR originated in a woman aged 30-85 years with non-small cell lung cancer. Here the CDR3 DNA reads TGCAGTGGGGGACAGGGCTACGAGCAGTACTTC. Amino acids: CSGGQGYEQYF.